Reported below is one TCR beta chain. The sample comes from a study of cytomegalovirus exposure and HLA in healthy donors. The CDR3 extends over 19 amino acids. Trimming at V came to 6 bases and at J to 1 base, leaving 11 bases not matched to a gene. Per the germline V gene, CDR1 is MNHEY and CDR2 is SMNVEV (reference sequence). Both 60 Vbeta primers and 13 Jbeta primers went into the PCR. Libraries were prepared by immunoSEQ multiplex PCR; TCRdb keeps only in-frame clonotypes and omits some of them. The sample records under 150,000 clones, roughly 80% being singletons. The sequence was collected from a female donor in good health and CMV-seronegative. The specimen sequenced was PBMCs. The rearrangement joins TRBV27 to TRBJ2-4; 14 bases align to TRBD2. The CDR3 region is CASSIRLAGGEVAKNIQYF. The DNA of the CDR3 is TGTGCCAGCAGCATAAGACTAGCGGGAGGGGAAGTGGCCAAAAACATTCAGTACTTC.